This TCR beta chain is drawn from a study of blood T cell repertoires in COVID-19 (dated by TCRdb to 2018 to 2020). The study in broad terms: Samples covering the acute and convalescent phases of COVID-19 were provided by collaborators in the United States, Italy and Spain. The prospective study material was composed of cDNA or gDNA derived from T cells, B-cell-depleted T cells, or PBMCs. Subjects who had been exposed to COVID-19, were actively infected with it, or had recovered from it provided the deeply sampled blood TCRbeta repertoires that made up the dataset. The repertoires were made available in a free public database intended to serve as a resource for research on the immune response to SARS-CoV-2. The samples were drawn from two sources: the first 160 participants of the ongoing ImmuneRACE study, and fewer than 1,500 subjects contributed by 6 global collaborators. The sample metadata nearly always contained a de-identified subject ID, COVID-19 status, age in years and sex. Where available, HLA class I and class II types were obtained from metadata supplied by the sample provider rather than from assay-based typing. Overall study results and their limits: The quantity of clinical and demographic metadata differed by source and by participant and was supplied without curation.

TCRbeta CDR3 regions were amplified from genomic DNA by means of the immunoSEQ Assay, a bias-controlled multiplex PCR. Turning to the authors' computational methods: Within the assay, amplification of reference gene primers was used to estimate how many nucleated cells each sample contained. Sequence reads were collapsed and filtered to measure the absolute abundance of every unique TCRbeta CDR3 rearrangement. For each sample, productive Simpson clonality was calculated by taking the square root of Simpson's diversity index across productive rearrangements. TCRdb limited this immuneACCESS table to in-frame rearrangements with V and J called. A share of clones is missing; checked studies link under half to unresolved V genes, and the rest is unexplained. The D gene and trimming were derived from the DNA, and the V and J assignments and clone size from that table. The sample yields 36,000 or so clones; 90% were counted once. The ten largest clones represent 4.8% of the sample.

CDR1 is given as KGHSH and CDR2 as LQKENI, both from the germline V gene. The cysteine opens and the phenylalanine closes a CDR3 of 14 amino acids. Only the CDR3 DNA stays, 42 bases, in frame from base 1. Between the V and J ends, shortened by 3 bases and 5 bases respectively, the junction contains 13 bases. The collaborating institutions used their own protocols to collect whole blood in K2EDTA tubes. For TCRbeta analysis, collaborator samples were shipped as frozen whole blood, as isolated PBMCs, or as DNA extracted from either sample type. As to this clone: No antigen is known for it. No quality values exist for individual bases; no much larger clone is one base distant.

Rearrangement joined TRBV18 to TRBJ2-5; the D region possibly corresponds to TRBD1 (5 bases align). Sample: peripheral blood. The clonotype was recovered from a human donor in a cohort sampled during active COVID-19. This receptor has the CDR3 CASSPQQDQETQYF. In nucleotide form, the sequence is TGTGCCAGCTCACCTCAACAGGATCAGGAGACCCAGTACTTC.